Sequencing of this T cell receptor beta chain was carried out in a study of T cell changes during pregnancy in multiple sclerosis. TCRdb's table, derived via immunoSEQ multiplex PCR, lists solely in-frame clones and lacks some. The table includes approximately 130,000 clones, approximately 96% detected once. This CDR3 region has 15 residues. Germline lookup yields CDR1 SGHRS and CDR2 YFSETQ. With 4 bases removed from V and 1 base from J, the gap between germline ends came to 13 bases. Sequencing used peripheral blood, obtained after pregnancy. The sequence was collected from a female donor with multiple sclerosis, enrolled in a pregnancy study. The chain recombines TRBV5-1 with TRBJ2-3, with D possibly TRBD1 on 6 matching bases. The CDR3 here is CASSRYRAGTDTQYF. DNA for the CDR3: TGCGCCAGCAGCCGATACAGGGCGGGCACAGATACGCAGTATTTT.